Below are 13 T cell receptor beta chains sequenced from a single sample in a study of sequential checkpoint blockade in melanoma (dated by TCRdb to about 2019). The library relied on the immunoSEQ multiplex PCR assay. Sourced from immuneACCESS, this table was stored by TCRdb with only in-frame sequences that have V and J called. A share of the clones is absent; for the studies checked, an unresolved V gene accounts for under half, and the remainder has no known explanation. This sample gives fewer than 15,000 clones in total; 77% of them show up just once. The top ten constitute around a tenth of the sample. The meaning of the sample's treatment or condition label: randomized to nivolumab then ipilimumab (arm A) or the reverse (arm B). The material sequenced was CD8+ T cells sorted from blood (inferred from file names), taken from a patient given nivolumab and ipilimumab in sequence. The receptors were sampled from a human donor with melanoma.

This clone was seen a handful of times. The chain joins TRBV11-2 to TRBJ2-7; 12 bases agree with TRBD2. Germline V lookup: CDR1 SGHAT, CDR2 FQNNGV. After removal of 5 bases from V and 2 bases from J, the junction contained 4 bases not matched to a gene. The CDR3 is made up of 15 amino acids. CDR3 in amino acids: CASSDGLAGPYEQYF. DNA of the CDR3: TGTGCCAGCAGCGACGGACTAGCGGGGCCCTACGAGCAGTACTTC.

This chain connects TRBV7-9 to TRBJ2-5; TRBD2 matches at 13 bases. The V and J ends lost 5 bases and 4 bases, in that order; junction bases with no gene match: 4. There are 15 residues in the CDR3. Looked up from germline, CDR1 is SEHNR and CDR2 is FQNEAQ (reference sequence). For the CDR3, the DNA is TGTGCCAGCAGCCCCGGACTAGCGGGAGCAGAGACCCAGTACTTC. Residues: CASSPGLAGAETQYF.

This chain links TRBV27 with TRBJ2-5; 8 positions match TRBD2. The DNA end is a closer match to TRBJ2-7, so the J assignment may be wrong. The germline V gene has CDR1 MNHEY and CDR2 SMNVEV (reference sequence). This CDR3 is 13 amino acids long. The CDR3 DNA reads TGTGCCAGCAGCCCCGGGGGGGTTTACGAGCAGTACTTC. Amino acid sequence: CASSPGGVYEQYF.

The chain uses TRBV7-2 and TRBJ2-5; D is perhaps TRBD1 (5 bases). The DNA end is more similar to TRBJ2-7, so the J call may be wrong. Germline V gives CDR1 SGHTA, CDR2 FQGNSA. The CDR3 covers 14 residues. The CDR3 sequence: CASSFGRASLEQYF. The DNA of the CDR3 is TGTGCCAGCAGCTTCGGCAGGGCTTCGCTCGAGCAGTACTTC.

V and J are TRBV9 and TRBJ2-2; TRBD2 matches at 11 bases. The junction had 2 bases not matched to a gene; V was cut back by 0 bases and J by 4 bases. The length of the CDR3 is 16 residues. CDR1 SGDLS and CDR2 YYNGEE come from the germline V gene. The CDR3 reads CASSVVGLAGTGELFF. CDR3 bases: TGTGCCAGCAGCGTAGTAGGACTAGCGGGCACCGGGGAGCTGTTTTTT. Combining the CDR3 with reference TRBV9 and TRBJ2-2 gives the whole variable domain DSGVTQTPKHLITATGQRVTLRCSPRSGDLSVYWYQQSLDQGLQFLIQYYNGEERAKGNILERFSAQQFPDLHSELNLSSLELGDSALYFCASSVVGLAGTGELFFGEGSRLTVL.

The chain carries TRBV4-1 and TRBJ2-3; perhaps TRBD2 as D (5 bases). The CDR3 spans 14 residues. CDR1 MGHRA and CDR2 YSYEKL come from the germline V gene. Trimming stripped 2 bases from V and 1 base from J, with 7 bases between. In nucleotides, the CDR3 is TGCGCCAGCAGCCAAACAGCGGGCACAGATACGCAGTATTTT. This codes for CASSQTAGTDTQYF.

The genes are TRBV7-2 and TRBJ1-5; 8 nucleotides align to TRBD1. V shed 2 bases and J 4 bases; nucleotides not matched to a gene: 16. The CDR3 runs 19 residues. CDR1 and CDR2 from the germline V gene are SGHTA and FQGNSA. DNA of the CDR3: TGTGCCAGCAGCTTATTATTGGAGCCGGACAGGGTTTGGAATCAGCCCCAGCATTTT. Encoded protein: CASSLLLEPDRVWNQPQHF. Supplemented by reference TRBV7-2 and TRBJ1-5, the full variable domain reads GAGVSQSPSNKVTEKGKDVELRCDPISGHTALYWYRQSLGQGLEFLIYFQGNSAPDKSGLPSDRFSAERTGGSVSTLTIQRTQQEDSAVYLCASSLLLEPDRVWNQPQHFGDGTRLSIL.

The CDR3 DNA is TGCGCCAGCAGCCATGGGGTGAGCGGGAGAGGCTCAGATACGCAGTATTTT. Translation: CASSHGVSGRGSDTQYF. This rearrangement joins TRBV4-3 to TRBJ2-3, with 8 bases lining up with TRBD2. Looked up from germline, CDR1 is LGHNA and CDR2 is YSLEER. CDR3 length equals 17 residues. The V gene end was trimmed by 3 bases and the J gene end by 4 bases; junction bases not matched to a gene: 12.

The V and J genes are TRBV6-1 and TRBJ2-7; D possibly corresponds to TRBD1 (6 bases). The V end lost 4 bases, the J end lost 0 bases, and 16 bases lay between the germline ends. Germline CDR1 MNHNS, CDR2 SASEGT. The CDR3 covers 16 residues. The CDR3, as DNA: TGTGCCAGCAGTGCCGAGACAGGCCTCCTCTCCTACGAGCAGTACTTC. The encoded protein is CASSAETGLLSYEQYF.

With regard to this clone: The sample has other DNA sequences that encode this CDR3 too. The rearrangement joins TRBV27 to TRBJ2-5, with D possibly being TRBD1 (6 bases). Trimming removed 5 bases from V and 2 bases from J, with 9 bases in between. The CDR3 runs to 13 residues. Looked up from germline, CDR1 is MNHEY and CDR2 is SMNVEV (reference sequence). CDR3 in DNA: TGTGCCAGCAGTCCGCAGGGGCAAGAGACCCAGTACTTC. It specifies CASSPQGQETQYF.

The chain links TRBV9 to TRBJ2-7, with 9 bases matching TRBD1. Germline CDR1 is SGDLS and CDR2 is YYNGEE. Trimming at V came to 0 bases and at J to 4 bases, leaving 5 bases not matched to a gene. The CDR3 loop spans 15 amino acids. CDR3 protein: CASSVAGTGQYEQYF. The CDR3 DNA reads TGTGCCAGCAGCGTAGCCGGGACAGGGCAGTACGAGCAGTACTTC.

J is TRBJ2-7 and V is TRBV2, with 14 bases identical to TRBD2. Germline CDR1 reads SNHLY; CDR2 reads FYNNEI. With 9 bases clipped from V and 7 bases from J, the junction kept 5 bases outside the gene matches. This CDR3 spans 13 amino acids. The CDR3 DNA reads TGTGCCAGGGGACTAGCGGGAGTGGGTGAGCAGTACTTC. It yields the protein CARGLAGVGEQYF.

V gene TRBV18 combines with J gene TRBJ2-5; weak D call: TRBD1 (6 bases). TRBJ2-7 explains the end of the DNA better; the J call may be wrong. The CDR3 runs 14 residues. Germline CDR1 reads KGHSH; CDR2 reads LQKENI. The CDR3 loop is CASSPPWTVYEQYF. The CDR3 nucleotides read TGTGCCAGCTCACCACCCTGGACAGTATACGAGCAGTACTTC.